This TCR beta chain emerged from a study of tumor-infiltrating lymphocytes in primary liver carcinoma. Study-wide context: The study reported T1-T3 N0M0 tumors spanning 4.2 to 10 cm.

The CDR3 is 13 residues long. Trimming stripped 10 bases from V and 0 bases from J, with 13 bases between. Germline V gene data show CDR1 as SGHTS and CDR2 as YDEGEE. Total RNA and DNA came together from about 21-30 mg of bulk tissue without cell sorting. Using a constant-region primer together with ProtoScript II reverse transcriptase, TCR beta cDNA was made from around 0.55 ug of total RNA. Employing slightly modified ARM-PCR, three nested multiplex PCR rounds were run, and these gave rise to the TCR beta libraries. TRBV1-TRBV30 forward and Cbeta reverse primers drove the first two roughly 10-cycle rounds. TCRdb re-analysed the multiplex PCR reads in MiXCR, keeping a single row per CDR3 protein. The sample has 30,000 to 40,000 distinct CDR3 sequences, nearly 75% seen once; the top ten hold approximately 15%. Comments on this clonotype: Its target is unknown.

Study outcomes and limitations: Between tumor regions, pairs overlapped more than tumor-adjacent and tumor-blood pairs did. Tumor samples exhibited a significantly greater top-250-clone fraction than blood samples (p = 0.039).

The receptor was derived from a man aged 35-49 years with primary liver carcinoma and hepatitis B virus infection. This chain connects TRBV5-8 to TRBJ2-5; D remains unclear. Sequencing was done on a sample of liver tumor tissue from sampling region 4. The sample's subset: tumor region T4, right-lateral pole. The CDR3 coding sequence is TGTGCCGGTTTAGTGCAAAACCAAGAGACCCAGTACTTC. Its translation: CAGLVQNQETQYF.